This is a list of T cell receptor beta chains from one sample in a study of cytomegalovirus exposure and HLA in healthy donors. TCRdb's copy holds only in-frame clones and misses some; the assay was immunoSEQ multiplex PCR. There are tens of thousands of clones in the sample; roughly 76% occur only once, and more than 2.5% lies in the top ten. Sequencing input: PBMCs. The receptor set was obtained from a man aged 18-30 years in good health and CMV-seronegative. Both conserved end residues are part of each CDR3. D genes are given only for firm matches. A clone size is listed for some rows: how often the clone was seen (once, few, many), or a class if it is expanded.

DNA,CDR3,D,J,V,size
TGTGCCAGCAGTGGGGAGGGGTATAGCACAGATACGCAGTATTTT,CASSGEGYSTDTQYF,TRBD2,TRBJ2-3,TRBV2,-
TGTGCCAGCAGCGTAGGACTACGACAGGGGAACACTGAAGCTTTCTTT,CASSVGLRQGNTEAFF,TRBD1,TRBJ1-1,TRBV9,-
TGTGCCAGCAGCGTATTCGGGGGGGCTTCGGATACGCAGTATTTT,CASSVFGGASDTQYF,TRBD2,TRBJ2-3,TRBV9,-
TGTGCCTGGAGCCCCTTCACAGGGGACTTGATCGCGAACACCGGGGAGCTGTTTTTT,CAWSPFTGDLIANTGELFF,-,TRBJ2-2,TRBV30,-
TGTGCCAGCAGCTTGGGAGGGGTCGGCTATGGCTACACCTTC,CASSLGGVGYGYTF,-,TRBJ1-2,TRBV7-9,-
TGTGCCAGCAGCGCGGACTCCGGAGAGACCCAGTACTTC,CASSADSGETQYF,-,TRBJ2-5,TRBV9,-
TGTGCAAGTCGCCCCACTCTACGGGGGACTGAAGCTTTCTTT,CASRPTLRGTEAFF,-,TRBJ1-1,TRBV12-2,few
TGTGCCAGTAGCCCTATAAGGGGCTCCTATAATTCACCCCTCCACTTT,CASSPIRGSYNSPLHF,-,TRBJ1-6,TRBV19,-
TGTGCCAGCAGTGAAGCGATGGGCAGCAATCAGCCCCAGCATTTT,CASSEAMGSNQPQHF,-,TRBJ1-5,TRBV6-1,-
TGTGCCAGCAGGATGACAGGGAACACTGAAGCTTTCTTT,CASRMTGNTEAFF,-,TRBJ1-1,TRBV28,-
TGTGCCAGCAGTGAACGAGGGAGAACAGGGGAAGCTTTCTTT,CASSERGRTGEAFF,-,TRBJ1-1,TRBV6-1,-
TGTGCCAGCAGCTTAGGGCGGGCAGGGGGCTACGAGCAGTACTTC,CASSLGRAGGYEQYF,TRBD1,TRBJ2-7,TRBV5-4,-
TGTGCCAGCAGCGTAGGCGGGACAGGGGACAATGAGCAGTTCTTC,CASSVGGTGDNEQFF,TRBD1,TRBJ2-1,TRBV9,once
TGTGCCATCAGTGGGGAAGGGGAGGGGCAGCCCCAGCATTTT,CAISGEGEGQPQHF,-,TRBJ1-5,TRBV10-3,-
TGTGCCAGCAGCCCCCGGGTGGGGCCCACAGATACGCAGTATTTT,CASSPRVGPTDTQYF,-,TRBJ2-3,TRBV7-2,-
TGTGCCAGCAGGACACGGGCGGGCTTAAACACTGAAGCTTTCTTT,CASRTRAGLNTEAFF,-,TRBJ1-1,TRBV2,-
TGTGCCAGCAGTACGGCGGGAGTAGGAGAGACCCAGTACTTC,CASSTAGVGETQYF,TRBD2,TRBJ2-5,TRBV27,few
TGTGCCGGAGGGTCCGATACTGAAGCTTTCTTT,CAGGSDTEAFF,-,TRBJ1-1,TRBV10-3,few
TGTGCCAGCAGTTTACGTCCGGCAGGGGGAGGCACAGATACGCAGTATTTT,CASSLRPAGGGTDTQYF,TRBD1,TRBJ2-3,TRBV27,once
TGCGCCAGCAGCCTGCAGGGGGAGAATGAAAAACTGTTTTTT,CASSLQGENEKLFF,TRBD1,TRBJ1-4,TRBV5-1,few
TGCAGCGTTGGGGGGCAGGCGAACACCGGGGAGCTGTTTTTT,CSVGGQANTGELFF,-,TRBJ2-2,TRBV29-1,-
TGTGCCTGGACGGGAGGAGGATCCTACGAGCAGTACTTC,CAWTGGGSYEQYF,TRBD2,TRBJ2-7,TRBV30,-
TGTGCCAGCAGTTACAGGGGACAGGGTATCTCACCCCTCCACTTT,CASSYRGQGISPLHF,TRBD1,TRBJ1-6,TRBV6-5,few
TGTGCCAGCAGCCGTACCGGGACAGGGTTAAGCAATGAGCAGTTCTTC,CASSRTGTGLSNEQFF,TRBD1,TRBJ2-1,TRBV7-3,once
TGTGCCAGTAGTATAGACAGGGGGCTAGGCACCGGGGAGCTGTTTTTT,CASSIDRGLGTGELFF,TRBD1,TRBJ2-2,TRBV19,-
TGTGCCAGTTCGACAGGGCCCACCGGGGAGCTGTTTTTT,CASSTGPTGELFF,TRBD1,TRBJ2-2,TRBV7-9,-